The present TCR beta chain was sequenced within a study of PD-1 blockade in classical Hodgkin lymphoma. Study findings and constraints: Differences between repertoires have undefined causes, possibly disease activity or prior therapy.

The CDR3 length is 12 residues. The germline V gene encodes CDR1 GTSNPN and CDR2 SVGIG (reference sequence). V lost 5 bases and J 5 bases, leaving 10 bases between the germline ends. Autologous stem cell transplantation was followed by relapse in every patient, and brentuximab vedotin exposure varied. The data were produced by immunoSEQ multiplex PCR, yet TCRdb's version contains in-frame clones alone and is incomplete. This table has some 96,000 clones, 80% to 95% appearing once. Points on this clone: Its antigen remains unknown.

This specimen was peripheral blood mononuclear cells (PBMCs), taken at baseline. The sequence came from a human donor with classical Hodgkin lymphoma. The V and J genes are TRBV30 and TRBJ2-1, with a possible D match to TRBD2 (5 bases). CDR3 nucleotides: TGTGCCTGGGAGGGATATGACAATGAGCAGTTCTTC. Translation: CAWEGYDNEQFF.